One sample yielded the 15 T cell receptor beta chains listed below, sequenced in a study of tumor-infiltrating lymphocytes in localized non-small cell lung cancer. Data came from immunoSEQ multiplex PCR; TCRdb stores just in-frame clones and leaves some out. This sample has 5,500 to 8,000 clones, with around 70% found just once. Sample: uninvolved lung tissue not adjacent to the tumor. These receptor sequences come from a human donor with non-small cell lung cancer.

This chain uses TRBV30 with TRBJ1-6; 7 bases agree with TRBD1. This CDR3 contains 14 residues. Germline loops: CDR1 GTSNPN, CDR2 SVGIG (reference sequence). Trimming at V came to 2 bases and at J to 10 bases, leaving 8 bases not matched to a gene. The CDR3 DNA sequence: TGTGCCTGGAGTCCGACAGGGTTGTACTCACCCCTCCACTTT. It is translated as CAWSPTGLYSPLHF.

V and J are TRBV7-8 and TRBJ2-6; tentative D call: TRBD2 (6 bases). Deletions cut 4 bases from V and 8 bases from J, with 12 bases between. This CDR3 region has 14 residues. Per germline, CDR1 SGHVS and CDR2 FQNEAQ. As DNA, the CDR3 is TGTGCCAGCAGCTCGGGAGAAGGGACCAACGTCCTGACTTTC. Protein: CASSSGEGTNVLTF.

To note about this clone: At one end the junction does not follow the germline gene, possibly because of a read error. The rearrangement joins TRBV6-4 to TRBJ2-1, with 9 bases lining up with TRBD2. This CDR3 is 15 amino acids long. The germline V gene encodes CDR1 MRHNA and CDR2 SNTAGT. CDR3 nucleotides: TGTGCCAGCAGTGACTCTAGCGGGGGCTACGATGAGCAGTTCTTC. Protein sequence: CASSDSSGGYDEQFF.

The chain joins TRBV7-2 to TRBJ2-7, with TRBD1 identical over 8 bases. The CDR3 is 15 amino acids. The germline V gene has CDR1 SGHTA and CDR2 FQGNSA. Losses at the gene ends were 5 bases for V and 1 base for J; bases not matched to a gene: 7. Here the CDR3 reads CASSPGQGISYEQYF. The CDR3, as DNA: TGTGCCAGCAGCCCCGGACAGGGTATTTCCTACGAGCAGTACTTC.

This clone has a single count. This chain connects TRBV6-1 to TRBJ2-3; a possible D gene is TRBD2 (6 bases). Trimming stripped 2 bases from V and 6 bases from J, with 15 bases between. The V gene's germline CDR1 is MNHNS and CDR2 SASEGT. CDR3 length: 15 amino acids. This CDR3 is CASSETGSRSDTQYF. The CDR3 DNA reads TGTGCCAGCAGTGAAACCGGGAGCCGGTCTGATACGCAGTATTTT.

The chain couples TRBV5-1 to TRBJ2-1; 7 nucleotides line up with TRBD2. Germline V CDR1 and CDR2: SGHRS, YFSETQ. Unmatched junction bases numbered 13, after V lost 4 bases and J lost 3 bases. The CDR3 spans 17 residues. The chain's CDR3 is CASSRETSPWFYNEQFF. The DNA of the CDR3 is TGCGCCAGCAGCCGAGAGACTAGCCCCTGGTTCTACAATGAGCAGTTCTTC. The full variable domain, completed using reference TRBV5-1 and TRBJ2-1, is KAGVTQTPRYLIKTRGQQVTLSCSPISGHRSVSWYQQTPGQGLQFLFEYFSETQRNKGNFPGRFSGRQFSNSRSEMNVSTLELGDSALYLCASSRETSPWFYNEQFFGPGTRLTVL.

This rearrangement joins TRBV7-9 to TRBJ2-5, with 9 bases that match TRBD2. Germline CDR1 is SEHNR and CDR2 is FQNEAQ (reference sequence). This CDR3 is built from 12 residues. CDR3 amino acids: CASGTSSETQYF. The CDR3 DNA follows: TGTGCGTCGGGGACTAGCTCCGAGACCCAGTACTTC.

This clone was observed a single time. V is TRBV10-2 and J is TRBJ2-7; 10 bases map to TRBD1. Germline V CDR1 and CDR2: WSHSY, SAAADI. V lost 0 bases to trimming and J lost 2 bases; unmatched junction nucleotides: 4. The CDR3 totals 16 residues. CDR3 protein: CASSESSGTGAYEQYF. The CDR3 coding sequence is TGCGCCAGCAGTGAGTCATCGGGGACAGGGGCCTACGAGCAGTACTTC.

In this sample, this clone is large (0.1 to 1%). The V gene is TRBV5-6, the J gene TRBJ1-6; 8 bases map to TRBD1. The CDR3 covers 15 residues. Germline CDR1 is SGHDT and CDR2 is YYEEEE. The ends lost 10 bases at V and 8 bases at J; junction bases unmatched: 14. CDR3 sequence reads: CASSRAGGNDSPLHF. DNA of the CDR3: TGTGCCTCGTCCCGAGCAGGGGGCAATGATTCACCCCTCCACTTT.

This clone was seen a single time. The V and J genes are TRBV6-1 and TRBJ1-1; a possible D gene is TRBD1 (6 bases). CDR1 is MNHNS, CDR2 SASEGT, per germline. The CDR3 covers 14 residues. The V end lost 2 bases, the J end lost 4 bases, and 11 bases lay between the germline ends. CDR3: CASSEKGGVTEAFF. As DNA, the CDR3 is TGTGCCAGCAGTGAAAAGGGGGGGGTCACTGAAGCTTTCTTT.

This sequence joins TRBV6-5 and TRBJ2-7; the D call may be TRBD1 or TRBD2 (6 bases each). Germline V gene data show CDR1 as MNHEY and CDR2 as SVGAGI. CDR3 size: 14 residues. Trimming pared 4 bases from V and 5 bases from J, leaving 15 bases between. Written as DNA, the CDR3 is TGTGCCAGCAGTTTGACGGGGGCGTCTGACGAGCAGTACTTC. It codes for CASSLTGASDEQYF.

The DNA for the CDR3 is TGTGCCAGCAGCTTATATCGGGCGAACTACGAGCAGTACTTC. Amino acids: CASSLYRANYEQYF. V and J are TRBV11-2 and TRBJ2-7, with D unresolved. Per the germline V gene, CDR1 is SGHAT and CDR2 is FQNNGV. The CDR3 spans 14 residues. V was trimmed by 2 bases and J by 3 bases, leaving 11 bases between them.

The rearrangement joins TRBV13 to TRBJ1-2, with D possibly being TRBD1 (6 bases). V was clipped by 0 bases and J by 4 bases, with 15 bases between them. Per the germline V gene, CDR1 is PRHDT and CDR2 is FYEKMQ (reference sequence). This CDR3 is built from 16 residues. The DNA for the CDR3 is TGTGCCAGCAGCTTAGGCCGTGGCAGGGGTGGCTATGGCTACACCTTC. It is translated as CASSLGRGRGGYGYTF.

In this sample, this clone turned up a few times. This chain links TRBV5-1 with TRBJ2-1; 9 bases line up with TRBD1. J lost 13 bases, V lost 4 bases, and 9 bases had no gene match. Germline CDR1 is SGHRS and CDR2 is YFSETQ. The CDR3 contains 13 residues. CDR3 in DNA: TGCGCCAGCAGCCTTGGCACAGGGGGCCGTCAGTTCTTC. Amino acid sequence: CASSLGTGGRQFF.

The chain couples TRBV27 to TRBJ2-2; D remains unclear. The CDR3 spans 15 residues. The V end was cut by 4 bases, the J end by 0 bases, with 9 bases between. Germline V gene data show CDR1 as MNHEY and CDR2 as SMNVEV (reference sequence). The CDR3 spells CASSWSHPNTGELFF. CDR3 in DNA: TGTGCCAGCAGTTGGTCCCACCCGAACACCGGGGAGCTGTTTTTT.